This T cell receptor beta chain was sequenced in a study of blood T cells in healthy people across ages. Sample-barcoded 5' priming and a J-beta primer mix drove a second PCR of about 6 to 11 cycles. TCRdb redid the calling of the 5' RACE reads with MiXCR, one entry per CDR3 protein. The sample contains about 800,000 distinct CDR3 sequences, just under 25% of which appear only once. This sample was shared with a second study, whose subject was T cells of mothers and their children.

The sequenced sample consisted of blood. The receptor was derived from a boy aged 5-17 years in good health.

The CDR3 spells CASSLAGRVHEQYF. The DNA of the CDR3 is TGTGCCAGCAGCTTAGCCGGGAGGGTTCACGAGCAGTACTTC. The chain uses TRBV7-6 and TRBJ2-7, with 8 bases that match TRBD2. Germline-derived CDR1 and CDR2 are SGHVS and FNYEAQ. Losses at the gene ends were 0 bases for V and 5 bases for J; bases not matched to a gene: 3. CDR3 length: 14 amino acids.